The rows below give T cell receptor beta chains drawn from one sample of a study of T cell changes during pregnancy in multiple sclerosis. This table comes from immunoSEQ multiplex PCR, and its TCRdb copy is limited to in-frame clones, with some not included. The sample gives over 65,000 clones, less than 95% of which show up once; over 0.65% is in the top ten. Source: peripheral blood, taken in the second trimester of pregnancy. The receptors come from a female donor with multiple sclerosis, enrolled in a pregnancy study. Both conserved end residues are part of each CDR3. A D gene is named only where the DNA matches it firmly. For some rows the clone size is stated as once, few or many, or as a class when expanded; others skip it.

15 | . | TRBJ2-7 | . | TRBV5-6 | TGTGCCAGCAGCCTGGAGGGGGCGGGGTCCCACGAGCAGTACTTC | CASSLEGAGSHEQYF
14 | . | TRBJ1-5 | . | TRBV7-2 | TGTGCCAGCAGCTTAGTCCGGGGCAATCAGCCCCAGCATTTT | CASSLVRGNQPQHF
13 | . | TRBJ1-1 | . | TRBV4-3 | TGCGCCAGCAGCCAAGAAGTGCGCACTGAAGCTTTCTTT | CASSQEVRTEAFF
17 | TRBD1 | TRBJ1-2 | . | TRBV4-1 | TGCGCCAGCAGCCAGGCCACAGGGGCTACAAGGTACTATGGCTACACCTTC | CASSQATGATRYYGYTF
16 | TRBD1 | TRBJ2-5 | . | TRBV2 | TGTGCCAGCAGGGAGAGCCGAGGGACAGTCCAAGAGACCCAGTACTTC | CASRESRGTVQETQYF
15 | TRBD2 | TRBJ2-1 | . | TRBV30 | TGTGCCTGGGAAACCGGGACTAGCGGCTACAATGAGCAGTTCTTC | CAWETGTSGYNEQFF
18 | . | TRBJ1-3 | . | TRBV7-2 | TGTGCCAGCAGCGCCTGGATGAGGGCCGCGAGCTCTGGAAACACCATATATTTT | CASSAWMRAASSGNTIYF
14 | . | TRBJ1-2 | . | TRBV18 | TGTGCCAGCTCACCGGGTCTGGACAGAGGGGGCTACACCTTC | CASSPGLDRGGYTF
14 | TRBD1 | TRBJ1-1 | . | TRBV29-1 | TGCAGCGTGGCCGACAGGGGTTCAAGCTCTGAAGCTTTCTTT | CSVADRGSSSEAFF
14 | TRBD1 | TRBJ2-7 | . | TRBV7-6 | TGTGCCAGCAGCTCCCGGGACAGGGAGGACGAGCAGTACTTC | CASSSRDREDEQYF
14 | TRBD1 | TRBJ1-1 | . | TRBV18 | TGTGCCAGCTCACCACGGACAGGGGGCACTGAAGCTTTCTTT | CASSPRTGGTEAFF
16 | . | TRBJ2-7 | . | TRBV5-4 | TGTGCCAGCAGCCAAGAACGGAGCGGACTAACCTACGAGCAGTACTTC | CASSQERSGLTYEQYF
16 | TRBD1 | TRBJ2-3 | . | TRBV19 | TGTGCCAGTAGTAAATTCCCCGACAGGGTGGGGGATACGCAGTATTTT | CASSKFPDRVGDTQYF
16 | TRBD1 | TRBJ1-2 | . | TRBV7-8 | TGTGCCAGCAGCTTAGGTGTCCAGGGGGCTGTAGGTGGCTACACCTTC | CASSLGVQGAVGGYTF
16 | . | TRBJ2-7 | once | TRBV7-2 | TGTGCCAGCAGCTTAACCCGCGCCGGGGATCTACGAACGCAGTACTTC | CASSLTRAGDLRTQYF
17 | TRBD2 | TRBJ2-5 | . | TRBV5-1 | TGCGCCAGCAGCCCGATACTAGCGGGGGGGCTCGGAGAGACCCAGTACTTC | CASSPILAGGLGETQYF
15 | . | TRBJ2-1 | . | TRBV11-2 | TGTGCCAGCAGCCCCGGGAGAGTTGGGGGCAATGAGCAGTTCTTC | CASSPGRVGGNEQFF
17 | TRBD2 | TRBJ2-3 | . | TRBV7-3 | TGTGCCAGCAGCTTAGGGTTAGCGGGGGGCCTCACAGATACGCAGTATTTT | CASSLGLAGGLTDTQYF
18 | . | TRBJ1-2 | . | TRBV4-2 | TGTGCCAGCAGCCAAGATATTGGGGCCGGGGGGTCTCATTATGGCTACACCTTC | CASSQDIGAGGSHYGYTF
15 | TRBD2 | TRBJ2-1 | . | TRBV19 | TGTGCCAGTAGTACCTTTAGCGGGGGCGTCCCGCGGCAGTTCTTC | CASSTFSGGVPRQFF
15 | . | TRBJ1-2 | . | TRBV15 | TGTGCCACCAGCAGGGAATTAAGGGGGTCCTATGGCTACACCTTC | CATSRELRGSYGYTF
14 | . | TRBJ2-2 | . | TRBV19 | TGTGCCAGTAGTTCCTTGGGGGGAACCGGGGAGCTGTTTTTT | CASSSLGGTGELFF
13 | . | TRBJ2-7 | . | TRBV5-3 | TGTGCCAGAAGCTCGAGAAAGCTGCCCGAGCAGTACTTC | CARSSRKLPEQYF
13 | . | TRBJ1-1 | few | TRBV30 | TGTGCCTGGAGATCAGGGTTTCAAACTGAAGCTTTCTTT | CAWRSGFQTEAFF
15 | . | TRBJ1-5 | . | TRBV9 | TGTGCCAGCAGCGTAGGTTCCAGTAGCAATCAGCCCCAGCATTTT | CASSVGSSSNQPQHF
14 | . | TRBJ1-2 | . | TRBV6-5 | TGTGCCAGCAGTTACTCCCATCAGGGGAATGGCTACACCTTC | CASSYSHQGNGYTF
15 | TRBD1 | TRBJ2-5 | . | TRBV5-4 | TGTGCCAGCAGCTTGGCGGGACAGGGAAGGGAGACCCAGTACTTC | CASSLAGQGRETQYF
16 | TRBD1 | TRBJ2-3 | . | TRBV5-4 | TGTGCCAGCAGCGCGCCTAGACAGGGGGGCACAGATACGCAGTATTTT | CASSAPRQGGTDTQYF
15 | . | TRBJ2-1 | . | TRBV10-3 | TGTGCCATCAGTGAACCCCGGGGGGCTAGCAATGAGCAGTTCTTC | CAISEPRGASNEQFF
14 | . | TRBJ1-2 | . | TRBV30 | TGTGCCTGGAGTGAAGGGAGAGCTAACTATGGCTACACCTTC | CAWSEGRANYGYTF
14 | . | TRBJ2-7 | . | TRBV7-2 | TGTGCCAGCAGCTTAATCCGGGGTACCTACGAGCAGTACTTC | CASSLIRGTYEQYF
15 | TRBD1 | TRBJ2-7 | . | TRBV14 | TGTGCCAGCAGCCAAACGACAGGGAACTCCTACGAGCAGTACTTC | CASSQTTGNSYEQYF
15 | . | TRBJ1-2 | once | TRBV5-6 | TGTGCCAGCATCATAAGCGGGCTTGCTCCCCGCGGCTACACCTTC | CASIISGLAPRGYTF
15 | TRBD2 | TRBJ2-3 | . | TRBV7-3 | TGTGCCAGCAGCTTATGGGGGGGTAGCACAGATACGCAGTATTTT | CASSLWGGSTDTQYF
15 | TRBD1 | TRBJ1-1 | . | TRBV7-6 | TGTGCCAGCAGCCCGGGGACAGGAAGGAACACTGAAGCTTTCTTT | CASSPGTGRNTEAFF
15 | TRBD1 | TRBJ1-6 | . | TRBV4-1 | TGCGCCAGCAGCCCCCCGGGACAGGGGAGTTCACCCCTCCACTTT | CASSPPGQGSSPLHF
14 | . | TRBJ2-5 | . | TRBV25-1 | TGTGCCAGCAGTGTGTCCTTTCGGCAAGAGACCCAGTACTTC | CASSVSFRQETQYF
16 | . | TRBJ2-6 | . | TRBV7-6 | TGTGCCAGCAGCTTAGAGAGGAGCTCTGGGGCCAACGTCCTGACTTTC | CASSLERSSGANVLTF
15 | TRBD2 | TRBJ2-5 | once | TRBV7-3 | TGTGCCAGCAGCTTAACCCGGACTAGTAAAGAGACCCAGTACTTC | CASSLTRTSKETQYF
16 | . | TRBJ2-5 | . | TRBV7-6 | TGTGCCAGCAGCTTAGCGCGGTTTGGGGGGACTGAGACCCAGTACTTC | CASSLARFGGTETQYF
13 | . | TRBJ2-1 | . | TRBV6-4 | TGTGCCAGCAGTGAGACTAGCTACAATGAGCAGTTCTTC | CASSETSYNEQFF
15 | TRBD2 | TRBJ2-7 | . | TRBV2 | TGTGCCAGCAGTGAGGGCCAGGGAGGGATCTACGAGCAGTACTTC | CASSEGQGGIYEQYF
15 | TRBD1 | TRBJ2-7 | . | TRBV7-9 | TGTGCCAGCAGCTTATTGGGACAGGGTAGCAACGAGCAGTACTTC | CASSLLGQGSNEQYF
15 | TRBD1 | TRBJ1-6 | . | TRBV9 | TGTGCCAGCACAACAGGGGATCGAGATAATTCACCCCTCCACTTT | CASTTGDRDNSPLHF
14 | . | TRBJ2-2 | . | TRBV11-2 | TGTGCCAGCAGCTTGGTCAGGAACACCGGGGAGCTGTTTTTT | CASSLVRNTGELFF
13 | . | TRBJ1-2 | . | TRBV9 | TGTGCCAGCAGCGACGGACAGATCTATGGCTACACCTTC | CASSDGQIYGYTF
13 | . | TRBJ2-2 | . | TRBV6-4 | TGTGCCAGCAGTGCGGGGAGCACCGGGGAGCTGTTTTTT | CASSAGSTGELFF
14 | TRBD1 | TRBJ1-2 | . | TRBV4-1 | TGCGCCAGCAGCCAAGAGGGACAGGGGCGAGGCTACACCTTC | CASSQEGQGRGYTF
14 | TRBD1 | TRBJ2-7 | . | TRBV7-3 | TGTGCCAGCAGCTTAGACAGGGCGTCATCCGAGCAGTACTTC | CASSLDRASSEQYF
13 | . | TRBJ1-3 | . | TRBV7-2 | TGTGCCAGCAGCCGTATGTCTGGAAACACCATATATTTT | CASSRMSGNTIYF
14 | . | TRBJ2-7 | . | TRBV21-1 | TGTGCCAGCAGCAAAGGGGGACAGTTCTACGAGCAGTACTTC | CASSKGGQFYEQYF
16 | . | TRBJ1-2 | . | TRBV15 | TGTGCCACCAGCCCCCTTAGAGGCCGCCCTAACTATGGCTACACCTTC | CATSPLRGRPNYGYTF
17 | TRBD2 | TRBJ2-1 | . | TRBV9 | TGTGCCAGCAGCGTAGCTAGCGGGGGGGCGGCCTACAATGAGCAGTTCTTC | CASSVASGGAAYNEQFF
15 | TRBD1 | TRBJ1-1 | . | TRBV5-1 | TGCGCCAGCAAGGGACAGGGCGGAATGAACACTGAAGCTTTCTTT | CASKGQGGMNTEAFF
16 | TRBD1 | TRBJ2-7 | . | TRBV5-4 | TGTGCCAGCAGCAATAACGACAGGGGATGGGACTACGAGCAGTACTTC | CASSNNDRGWDYEQYF